These 12 T cell receptor beta chains were all obtained from the same sample, sequenced in a study of cytomegalovirus exposure and HLA in healthy donors. The study ran its PCR with 60 Vbeta and 13 Jbeta primers. Some clones are missing from TCRdb's copy, which holds only in-frame ones; the method was immunoSEQ multiplex PCR. Of about 150,000 clones detected, 82% appear once; the ten largest clones hold 5% to 7.5%. The sample consisted of PBMCs. These receptor sequences come from a woman aged 50 to 60 in good health and CMV-seropositive.

This clone showed up just once. This chain uses TRBV5-1 with TRBJ1-1; 8 nucleotides match TRBD1. Germline values: CDR1 SGHRS, CDR2 YFSETQ. This CDR3 contains 15 residues. After removal of 2 bases from V and 5 bases from J, the junction contained 8 bases not matched to a gene. The CDR3 loop is CASSLQGVVGTEAFF. The CDR3 coding sequence is TGCGCCAGCAGCTTACAGGGGGTTGTCGGTACTGAAGCTTTCTTT.

The V and J genes are TRBV27 and TRBJ1-2; no reliable D call. This CDR3 has 12 amino acids. V was pared by 5 bases and J by 5 bases, with 9 bases between. Germline values: CDR1 MNHEY, CDR2 SMNVEV (reference sequence). The chain's CDR3 is CASSQTGYGYTF. CDR3 DNA: TGTGCCAGCAGTCAGACGGGTTATGGCTACACCTTC.

The rearrangement joins TRBV7-2 to TRBJ1-2, with no clear D. V lost 5 bases to trimming and J lost 8 bases, with 12 bases between them. CDR1 SGHTA and CDR2 FQGNSA come from the germline V gene. The length of the CDR3 is 12 residues. In DNA form, the CDR3 reads TGTGCCAGCAGCGGATCAAGCGGAGGCTACACCTTC. This codes for CASSGSSGGYTF.

The genes are TRBV5-6 and TRBJ2-7, with a weak D call TRBD2 (6 bases). V shed 0 bases and J shed 6 bases, with 13 bases lying between them. The length of the CDR3 is 14 residues. Germline CDR1 SGHDT, CDR2 YYEEEE. The CDR3 loop reads CASSLGVGRSEQYF. The CDR3 region has the DNA TGTGCCAGCAGCTTGGGGGTAGGGAGGAGCGAGCAGTACTTC.

A note on this clone: One end of the junction varies from germline; a read error may be responsible. This chain connects TRBV7-9 to TRBJ2-7, with a tentative D call TRBD2 (5 bases). The CDR3 extends over 12 amino acids. From germline, CDR1 is SEHNR and CDR2 FQNEAQ (reference sequence). The CDR3 loop reads CSSSKEGYEQYF. The DNA of the CDR3 is TGTTCCAGCAGCAAAGAGGGTTACGAGCAGTACTTC.

V usage is TRBV6-6 and J usage is TRBJ2-2; TRBD2 might be the D (5 bases). The CDR3 spans 14 residues. The V gene lost 7 bases and the J gene lost 6 bases, with 15 bases spanning the gap. The germline V gene encodes CDR1 MNHNY and CDR2 SVGAGI (reference sequence). The CDR3 DNA sequence: TGTGCCAGCACTAACTCCGGGGTGGCCGGGGAGCTGTTTTTT. Translating gives CASTNSGVAGELFF.

This chain joins TRBV10-3 and TRBJ1-3; perhaps TRBD1 as D (6 bases). Germline-derived CDR1 and CDR2 are ENHRY and SYGVKD. V dropped 5 bases and J dropped 3 bases, with 14 bases sitting between them. The CDR3 contains 15 residues. The CDR3 sequence is CAISPMGAGGNTIYF. As DNA, the CDR3 is TGTGCCATCAGTCCCATGGGGGCAGGTGGAAACACCATATATTTT.

The CDR3 sequence: CASSFPDRVEGYTF. CDR3 coding DNA: TGTGCCAGCAGTTTCCCCGACAGGGTGGAGGGCTACACCTTC. The chain uses TRBV28 and TRBJ1-2, with TRBD1 matching 7 bases. The junction had 9 bases not matched to a gene; V was cut back by 3 bases and J by 8 bases. This CDR3 comprises 14 residues. Per the germline V gene, CDR1 is MDHEN and CDR2 is SYDVKM.

The chain couples TRBV4-3 to TRBJ1-4, with a tentative D call TRBD1 (6 bases). This CDR3 has 13 amino acids. Germline V gives CDR1 LGHNA, CDR2 YSLEER. Here the CDR3 reads CAFEGGANEKLFF. The CDR3 nucleotides are TGCGCTTTCGAGGGGGGGGCTAATGAAAAACTGTTTTTT.

This clone turned up a few times. The chain links TRBV4-2 to TRBJ2-7, with 8 bases identical to TRBD1. This CDR3 contains 15 residues. V gave up 3 bases and J gave up 2 bases; unmatched junction bases: 6. Germline CDR1 LGHNA, CDR2 YNFKEQ. CDR3 nucleotide sequence: TGTGCCAGCAGCCAGGGGACAGGAGATACCTACGAGCAGTACTTC. As protein: CASSQGTGDTYEQYF.

The rearrangement joins TRBV9 to TRBJ1-2, with D possibly being TRBD1 (6 bases). This CDR3 comprises 13 residues. Germline CDR1 reads SGDLS; CDR2 reads YYNGEE. V was trimmed by 0 bases and J by 6 bases, leaving 9 bases between them. CDR3 sequence reads: CASSVAYRDGYTF. CDR3 nucleotides: TGTGCCAGCAGCGTAGCTTACAGGGATGGCTACACCTTC.

The chain recombines TRBV4-2 with TRBJ1-5; 7 bases match TRBD1. The CDR3 runs to 15 residues. Trimming removed 1 base from V and 7 bases from J; junction bases left unmatched: 7. CDR1 is LGHNA, CDR2 YNFKEQ, per germline. CDR3 residues: CASSQAWQGGQPQHF. The CDR3 DNA reads as TGTGCCAGCAGCCAAGCCTGGCAGGGGGGACAGCCCCAGCATTTT.